The clone carrying this TCR beta chain appeared once. Its antigen remains unidentified. This entry is derived from a study of Ad26.COV2.S vaccination and SARS-CoV-2 variants. Findings and limits, study-wide: CD8+ and CD4+ T cells specific for spike reportedly responded with substantial breadth after vaccination. Vaccine recipients showed a spike-specific TCR breadth that was higher than in placebo recipients.

Per germline, CDR1 MNHEY and CDR2 SVGEGT. The CDR3 runs to 15 residues. Trimming took 6 bases from V and 5 from J, leaving 16 bases between them. Treatment in this sample: 15 to 20 received Ad26.COV2.S at low or high dose, single or two shots; 5 received placebo; per-sample allocation not given. The investigators took samples on day 63 after the first vaccine or placebo injection. The repertoire was sequenced with immunoSEQ multiplex PCR; TCRdb's copy has only in-frame clones and lacks some. Counted here are 350,000 to 500,000 clones, less than 95% occurring once; the ten biggest clones make up around 4.2%.

This sequence originates from a person between 18 and 65 years old who received the Ad26.COV2.S COVID-19 vaccine or a placebo. The V gene is TRBV6-2 or TRBV6-3, the J gene TRBJ2-2; tentative D call: TRBD2 (6 bases). The starting material was peripheral blood, obtained in a trial of Ad26.COV2.S vaccine versus placebo. The CDR3 nucleotides read TGTGCCAGCAGCCCCTACGGGAGAGGGACCGGGGAGCTGTTTTTT. This gives the protein CASSPYGRGTGELFF.